The table lists the clone carrying this TCR beta chain with a few counts. Trimming cost V 3 bases and J 2 bases; bases outside gene matches: 7. The CDR3 contains 16 residues. The germline CDR1 and CDR2 sequences are LNHDA and SQIVND (reference sequence). Amplified TCR beta CDR3 regions came from RNA transcripts. The HTBI primer set was used in a first-round RT-PCR of the TCR CDR3. TCRdb reprocessed the multiplex PCR reads via MiXCR and lists one record per CDR3 protein. The table lists over 700,000 distinct CDR3 sequences, approximately 36% of them singletons. These data come from a study of T cells in Graves' hyperthyroidism and ophthalmopathy.

This receptor was obtained from a woman aged 40-49 years with Graves' hyperthyroidism. The rearrangement links TRBV19 to TRBJ2-5, with 9 bases identical to TRBD2. Sequenced input: blood. The CDR3 DNA is TGTGCCAGTAGTATCGGCCATAGCGGGAGACAAGAGACCCAGTACTTC. Amino acid sequence: CASSIGHSGRQETQYF.